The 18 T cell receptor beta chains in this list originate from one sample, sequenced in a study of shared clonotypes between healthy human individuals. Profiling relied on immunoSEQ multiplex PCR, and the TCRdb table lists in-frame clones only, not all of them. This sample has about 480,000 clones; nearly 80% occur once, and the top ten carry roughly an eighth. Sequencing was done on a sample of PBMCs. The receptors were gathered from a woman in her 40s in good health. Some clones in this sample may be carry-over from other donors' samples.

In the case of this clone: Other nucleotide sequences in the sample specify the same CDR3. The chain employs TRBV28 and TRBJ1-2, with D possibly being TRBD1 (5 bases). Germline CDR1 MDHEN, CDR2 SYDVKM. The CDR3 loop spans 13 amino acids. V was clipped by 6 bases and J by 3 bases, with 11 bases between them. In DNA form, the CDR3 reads TGTGCCAGCAGCCCGACAGTGTACTATGGCTACACCTTC. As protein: CASSPTVYYGYTF.

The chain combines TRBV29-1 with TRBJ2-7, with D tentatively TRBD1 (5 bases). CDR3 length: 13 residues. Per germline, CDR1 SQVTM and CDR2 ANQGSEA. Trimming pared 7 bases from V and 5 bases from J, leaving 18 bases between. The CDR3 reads CSAQYSQGHEQYF. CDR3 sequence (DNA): TGCAGCGCCCAATACTCCCAGGGCCACGAGCAGTACTTC.

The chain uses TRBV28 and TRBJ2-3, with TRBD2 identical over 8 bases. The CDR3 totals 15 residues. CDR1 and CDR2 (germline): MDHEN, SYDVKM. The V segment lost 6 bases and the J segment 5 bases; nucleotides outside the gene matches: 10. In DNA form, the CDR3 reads TGTGCCAGCAGCCCCACGGGAGGGCCCGGAGATACGCAGTATTTT. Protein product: CASSPTGGPGDTQYF. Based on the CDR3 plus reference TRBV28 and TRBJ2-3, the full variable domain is DVKVTQSSRYLVKRTGEKVFLECVQDMDHENMFWYRQDPGLGLRLIYFSYDVKMKEKGDIPEGYSVSREKKERFSLILESASTNQTSMYLCASSPTGGPGDTQYFGPGTRLTVL.

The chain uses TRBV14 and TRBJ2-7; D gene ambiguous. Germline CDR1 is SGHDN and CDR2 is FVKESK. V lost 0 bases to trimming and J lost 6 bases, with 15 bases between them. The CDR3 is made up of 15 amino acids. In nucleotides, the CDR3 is TGTGCCAGCAGCCAAGATAGAAGTCGGGCCGGCGAGCAGTACTTC. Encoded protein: CASSQDRSRAGEQYF.

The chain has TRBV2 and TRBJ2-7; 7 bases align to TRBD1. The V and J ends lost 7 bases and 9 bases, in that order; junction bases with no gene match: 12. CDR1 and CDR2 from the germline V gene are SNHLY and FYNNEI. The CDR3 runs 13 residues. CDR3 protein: CASMSNRGTVQYF. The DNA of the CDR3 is TGTGCCAGCATGTCTAACAGGGGAACGGTGCAGTACTTC.

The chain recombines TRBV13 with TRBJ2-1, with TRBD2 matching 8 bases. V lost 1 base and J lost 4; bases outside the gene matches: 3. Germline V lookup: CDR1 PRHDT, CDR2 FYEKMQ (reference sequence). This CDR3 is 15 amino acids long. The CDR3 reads CASSLAGGLYNEQFF. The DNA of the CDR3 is TGTGCCAGCAGCTTAGCGGGAGGGTTATACAATGAGCAGTTCTTC.

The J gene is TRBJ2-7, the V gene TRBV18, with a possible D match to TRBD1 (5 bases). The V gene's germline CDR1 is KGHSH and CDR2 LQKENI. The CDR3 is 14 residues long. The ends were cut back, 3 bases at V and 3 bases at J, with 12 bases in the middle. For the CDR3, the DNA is TGTGCCAGCTCACCGAGACAGTTGAACTACGAGCAGTACTTC. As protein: CASSPRQLNYEQYF. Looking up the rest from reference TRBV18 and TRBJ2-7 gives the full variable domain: NAGVMQNPRHLVRRRGQEARLRCSPMKGHSHVYWYRQLPEEGLKFMVYLQKENIIDESGMPKERFSAEFPKEGPSILRIQQVVRGDSAAYFCASSPRQLNYEQYFGPGTRLTVT.

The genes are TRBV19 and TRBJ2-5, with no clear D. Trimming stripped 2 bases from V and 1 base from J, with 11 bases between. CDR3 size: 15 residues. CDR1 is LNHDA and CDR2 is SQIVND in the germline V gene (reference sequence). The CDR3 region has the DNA TGTGCCAGTAGTATACGTAGAGGCCCCCAAGAGACCCAGTACTTC. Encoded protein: CASSIRRGPQETQYF. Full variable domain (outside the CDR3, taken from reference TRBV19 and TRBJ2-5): DGGITQSPKYLFRKEGQNVTLSCEQNLNHDAMYWYRQDPGQGLRLIYYSQIVNDFQKGDIAEGYSVSREKKESFPLTVTSAQKNPTAFYLCASSIRRGPQETQYFGPGTRLLVL.

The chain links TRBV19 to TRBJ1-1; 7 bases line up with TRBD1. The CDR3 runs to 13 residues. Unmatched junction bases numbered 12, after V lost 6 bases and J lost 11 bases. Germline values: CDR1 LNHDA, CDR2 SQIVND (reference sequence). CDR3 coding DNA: TGTGCCAGTAGCCCAATGGGGGACAGTGAGGCTTTCTTT. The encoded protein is CASSPMGDSEAFF.

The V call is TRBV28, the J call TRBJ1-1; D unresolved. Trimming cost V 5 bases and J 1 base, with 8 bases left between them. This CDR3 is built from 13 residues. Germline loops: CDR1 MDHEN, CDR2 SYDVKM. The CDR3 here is CASSPVANTEAFF. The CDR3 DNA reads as TGTGCCAGCAGTCCTGTCGCGAACACTGAAGCTTTCTTT.

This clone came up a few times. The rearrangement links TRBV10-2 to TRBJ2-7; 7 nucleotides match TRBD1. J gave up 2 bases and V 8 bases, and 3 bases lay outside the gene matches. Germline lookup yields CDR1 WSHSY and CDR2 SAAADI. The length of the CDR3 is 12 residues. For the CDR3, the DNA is TGCGCCAGCTCCGGACAGGCCTACGAGCAGTACTTC. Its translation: CASSGQAYEQYF.

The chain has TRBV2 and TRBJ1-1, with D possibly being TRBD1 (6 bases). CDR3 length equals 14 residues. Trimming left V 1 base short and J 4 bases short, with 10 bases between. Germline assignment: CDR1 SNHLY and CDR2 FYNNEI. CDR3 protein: CASSEGIRGTEAFF. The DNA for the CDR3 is TGTGCCAGCAGTGAAGGGATCAGGGGCACTGAAGCTTTCTTT.

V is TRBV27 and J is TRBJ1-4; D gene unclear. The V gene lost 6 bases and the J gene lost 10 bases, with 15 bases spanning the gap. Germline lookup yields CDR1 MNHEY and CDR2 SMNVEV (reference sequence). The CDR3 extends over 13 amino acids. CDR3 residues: CASSLDLGGKLFF. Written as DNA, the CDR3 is TGTGCCAGCAGCCTAGACTTAGGCGGAAAACTGTTTTTT.

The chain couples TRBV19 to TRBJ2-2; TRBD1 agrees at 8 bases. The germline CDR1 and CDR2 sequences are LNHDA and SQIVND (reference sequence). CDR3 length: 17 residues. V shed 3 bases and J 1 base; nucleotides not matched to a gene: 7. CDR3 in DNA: TGTGCCAGTAGTATCCGGCAAGGACAGGGGAACACCGGGGAGCTGTTTTTT. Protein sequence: CASSIRQGQGNTGELFF.

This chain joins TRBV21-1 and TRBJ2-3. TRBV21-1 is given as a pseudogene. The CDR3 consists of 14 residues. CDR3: CASSKGAPRGTQYF. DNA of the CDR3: TGTGCCAGCAGCAAAGGGGCCCCCAGAGGTACGCAGTATTTT.

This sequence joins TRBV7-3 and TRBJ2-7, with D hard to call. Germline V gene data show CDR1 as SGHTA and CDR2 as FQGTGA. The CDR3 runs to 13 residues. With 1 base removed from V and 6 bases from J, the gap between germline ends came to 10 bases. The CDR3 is CASSLNQRGEQYF. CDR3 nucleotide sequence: TGTGCCAGCAGCTTAAACCAGCGAGGCGAGCAGTACTTC.

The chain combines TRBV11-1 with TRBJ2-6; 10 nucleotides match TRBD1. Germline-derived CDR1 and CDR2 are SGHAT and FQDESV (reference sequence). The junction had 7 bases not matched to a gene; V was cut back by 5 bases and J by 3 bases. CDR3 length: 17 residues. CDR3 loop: CASSLGTGESGANVLTF. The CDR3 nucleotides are TGTGCCAGCAGCCTCGGGACAGGGGAAAGTGGGGCCAACGTCCTGACTTTC. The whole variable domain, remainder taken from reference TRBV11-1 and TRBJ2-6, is EAEVAQSPRYKITEKSQAVAFWCDPISGHATLYWYRQILGQGPELLVQFQDESVVDDSQLPKDRFSAERLKGVDSTLKIQPAELGDSAMYLCASSLGTGESGANVLTFGAGSRLTVL.

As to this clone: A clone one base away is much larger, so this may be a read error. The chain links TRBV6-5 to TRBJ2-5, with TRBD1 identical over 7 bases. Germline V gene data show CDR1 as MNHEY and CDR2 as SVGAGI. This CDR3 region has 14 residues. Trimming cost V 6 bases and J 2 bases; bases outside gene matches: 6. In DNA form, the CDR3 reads TGTGCCAGCAGCCGCCGGGACAGTCAAGAGACCCAGTACTTC. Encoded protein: CASSRRDSQETQYF.